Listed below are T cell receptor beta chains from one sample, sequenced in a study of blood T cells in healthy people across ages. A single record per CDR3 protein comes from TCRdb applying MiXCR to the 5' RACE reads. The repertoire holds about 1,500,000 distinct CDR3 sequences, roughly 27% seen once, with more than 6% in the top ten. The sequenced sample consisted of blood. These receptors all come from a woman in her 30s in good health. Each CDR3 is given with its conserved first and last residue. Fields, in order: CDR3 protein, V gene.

CDR3: CASSLKSGRPQHF; V: TRBV5-6
CDR3: CASSLSERESSGELFF; V: TRBV27
CDR3: CASSPQTGLWNEQYF; V: TRBV7-2
CDR3: CATSQLSTDTQYF; V: TRBV24-1
CDR3: CASSLAWGDTANEKLFF; V: TRBV7-2
CDR3: CATTHGTAQETQYF; V: TRBV6-5
CDR3: CASSLTNGVFSGDTQYF; V: TRBV7-9
CDR3: CSAPGRQVRGEKLFF; V: TRBV20-1
CDR3: CATGREWVNEQFF; V: TRBV2
CDR3: CASSLIGAGGLDEQFF; V: TRBV5-1
CDR3: CSVLGQRIYEQYF; V: TRBV29-1
CDR3: CSVELVRAVAGYTF; V: TRBV29-1
CDR3: CASRTSGGAYNEQFF; V: TRBV12-3/TRBV12-4
CDR3: CASTPGQGRGSEAFF; V: TRBV7-9
CDR3: CASRGLAGGPSDTQYF; V: TRBV27
CDR3: CAASGGAGYGYTF; V: TRBV24-1
CDR3: CRAGGSYNEQFF; V: TRBV20-1
CDR3: CASSGALEDEQFF; V: TRBV2
CDR3: CASSLVQEGTEQFF; V: TRBV5-5
CDR3: CASSSRGGINEQFF; V: TRBV6-5
CDR3: CASGGRGQPQHF; V: TRBV12-3/TRBV12-4
CDR3: CASSYSGALRGETQYF; V: TRBV6-5
CDR3: CAWSRSLEGYTF; V: TRBV30
CDR3: CSAIPGLPTNEKLFF; V: TRBV20-1
CDR3: CSASEGPETQYF; V: TRBV20-1
CDR3: CASSSMTSTDTQYF; V: TRBV5-5
CDR3: CSAHSGGRTDTQYF; V: TRBV20-1
CDR3: CSVFSTGEETQYF; V: TRBV29-1
CDR3: CASSGEAGLPYEQYF; V: TRBV6-1
CDR3: CASSLLGGSTEAFF; V: TRBV12-3/TRBV12-4
CDR3: CASREDLFHGYTF; V: TRBV6-2/TRBV6-3
CDR3: CASSVGLETQYF; V: TRBV2
CDR3: CASSAGSSYNSPLHF; V: TRBV9
CDR3: CASIYGTGGFNYGYTF; V: TRBV12-3/TRBV12-4
CDR3: CASLNTGTIWSTQYF; V: TRBV18
CDR3: CANSHDDRAYDTQYF; V: TRBV3-1
CDR3: CASSDIGGGQGSNTGAFF; V: TRBV6-1
CDR3: CSAISGRGDTQYF; V: TRBV20-1
CDR3: CASSFSRRDTIYF; V: TRBV28